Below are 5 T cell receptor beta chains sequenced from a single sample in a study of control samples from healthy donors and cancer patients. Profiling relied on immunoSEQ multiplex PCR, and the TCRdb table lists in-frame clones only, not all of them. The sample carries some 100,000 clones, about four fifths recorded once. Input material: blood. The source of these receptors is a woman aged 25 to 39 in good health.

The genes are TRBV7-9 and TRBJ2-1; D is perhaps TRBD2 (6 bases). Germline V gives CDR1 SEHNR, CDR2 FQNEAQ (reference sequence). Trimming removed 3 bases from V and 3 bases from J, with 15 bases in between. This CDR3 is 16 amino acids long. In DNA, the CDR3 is TGTGCCAGCAGCTTCTTAAGTTTGGGGGGCTACAATGAGCAGTTCTTC. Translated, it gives CASSFLSLGGYNEQFF.

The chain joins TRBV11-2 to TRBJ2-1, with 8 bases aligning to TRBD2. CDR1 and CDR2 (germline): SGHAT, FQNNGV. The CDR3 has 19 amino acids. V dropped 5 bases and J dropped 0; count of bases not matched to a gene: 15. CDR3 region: CASSPSAGATDLSYNEQFF. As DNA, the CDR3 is TGTGCCAGCAGCCCATCAGCGGGGGCCACAGACCTCTCCTACAATGAGCAGTTCTTC.

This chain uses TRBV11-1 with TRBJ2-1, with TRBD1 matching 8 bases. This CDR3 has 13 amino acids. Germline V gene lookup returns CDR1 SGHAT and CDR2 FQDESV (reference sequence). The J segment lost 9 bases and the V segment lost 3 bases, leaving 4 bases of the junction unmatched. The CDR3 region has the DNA TGTGCCAGCAGCTTGCGAACAGGGGGTGAGCAGTTCTTC. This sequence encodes CASSLRTGGEQFF.

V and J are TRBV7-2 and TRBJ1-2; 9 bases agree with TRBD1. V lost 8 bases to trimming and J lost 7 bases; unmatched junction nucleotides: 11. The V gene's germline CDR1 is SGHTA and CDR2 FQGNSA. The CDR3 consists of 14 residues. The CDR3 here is CASGAQGQGFGYTF. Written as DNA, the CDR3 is TGTGCCAGCGGGGCCCAGGGACAGGGATTTGGCTACACCTTC. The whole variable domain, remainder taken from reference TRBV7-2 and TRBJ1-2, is GAGVSQSPSNKVTEKGKDVELRCDPISGHTALYWYRQSLGQGLEFLIYFQGNSAPDKSGLPSDRFSAERTGGSVSTLTIQRTQQEDSAVYLCASGAQGQGFGYTFGSGTRLTVV.

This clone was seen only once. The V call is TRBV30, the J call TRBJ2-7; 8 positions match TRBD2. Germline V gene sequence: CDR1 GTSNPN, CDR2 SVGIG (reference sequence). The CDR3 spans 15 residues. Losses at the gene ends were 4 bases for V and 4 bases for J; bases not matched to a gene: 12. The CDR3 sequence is CAWIRPGTSPYEQYF. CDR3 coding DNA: TGTGCCTGGATCCGACCCGGGACTAGTCCTTACGAGCAGTACTTC.